This is a list of T cell receptor beta chains from one sample in a study of cytomegalovirus exposure and HLA in healthy donors. Using immunoSEQ multiplex PCR, the repertoire was profiled, and TCRdb retains in-frame clones only, with some absent. Of about 88,000 clones listed, almost 85% are singletons. The sequenced sample was PBMCs. Receptor source: a woman in her late teens or twenties in good health and CMV-seropositive. CDR3s include the opening cysteine and the closing phenylalanine or tryptophan. Each record gives: clone size, V gene, D gene, J gene, CDR3 protein, CDR3 DNA. The D gene is left open where the match is weak. Rows may omit the clone size; those that give it use once, few, many or a size class.

NA	TRBV28	TRBD1	TRBJ1-1	CASSVPGGPGTEAFF	TGTGCCAGCAGTGTACCAGGGGGCCCGGGCACTGAAGCTTTCTTT
NA	TRBV2	NA	TRBJ2-5	CASSEGLRSLETQYF	TGTGCCAGCAGTGAAGGCCTGAGGAGCTTAGAGACCCAGTACTTC
NA	TRBV27	NA	TRBJ2-3	CASSLGGATSTDTQYF	TGTGCCAGCAGTTTAGGGGGGGCCACTAGCACAGATACGCAGTATTTT
NA	TRBV4-3	NA	TRBJ2-3	CASSPQITGTDTQYF	TGCGCCAGCAGCCCGCAAATTACAGGGACAGATACGCAGTATTTT
NA	TRBV6-1	NA	TRBJ1-1	CASSRVMNTEAFF	TGTGCCAGTAGCAGGGTAATGAACACTGAAGCTTTCTTT
NA	TRBV5-1	TRBD2	TRBJ2-5	CASRVPLAGNSETQYF	TGCGCCAGCAGGGTCCCCCTAGCGGGGAATTCAGAGACCCAGTACTTC
NA	TRBV30	NA	TRBJ1-1	CAWSVQGPTEAFF	TGTGCCTGGAGTGTACAGGGTCCTACTGAAGCTTTCTTT
NA	TRBV7-8	NA	TRBJ2-7	CASSLWGQGGSYEQYF	TGTGCCAGCAGCTTATGGGGCCAGGGAGGCTCCTACGAGCAGTACTTC
NA	TRBV6-1	TRBD1	TRBJ1-6	CASSTGTGGRPLHF	TGTGCCAGCAGTACCGGGACAGGGGGCAGACCCCTCCACTTT
NA	TRBV6-1	TRBD1	TRBJ1-2	CASSPGQGIDYTF	TGTGCCAGCAGTCCGGGACAGGGAATCGACTACACCTTC
NA	TRBV7-3	TRBD2	TRBJ2-1	CASSLGRTAGNEQFF	TGTGCCAGCAGCCTCGGGAGGACGGCCGGCAATGAGCAGTTCTTC
NA	TRBV29-1	NA	TRBJ2-3	CSVEGGDEASTDTQYF	TGCAGCGTTGAGGGGGGAGACGAAGCTAGCACAGATACGCAGTATTTT
NA	TRBV7-2	NA	TRBJ1-1	CASSLSFRQAPLMNTEAFF	TGTGCCAGCAGCTTAAGTTTTCGACAGGCGCCACTAATGAACACTGAAGCTTTCTTT
once	TRBV19	NA	TRBJ1-2	CASSIGSTGELNYGYTF	TGTGCCAGTAGTATAGGTTCAACGGGGGAGCTTAACTATGGCTACACCTTC
NA	TRBV7-9	NA	TRBJ2-3	CASSSLGWGTDTQYF	TGTGCCAGCAGCTCCTTGGGCTGGGGCACAGATACGCAGTATTTT
once	TRBV5-1	NA	TRBJ1-1	CASSLGLRGANTEAFF	TGCGCCAGCAGCTTGGGTTTGCGGGGGGCGAACACTGAAGCTTTCTTT
NA	TRBV10-3	TRBD1	TRBJ1-4	CAISETLTGDNEKLFF	TGTGCCATCAGTGAAACTTTGACAGGGGATAATGAAAAACTGTTTTTT
NA	TRBV6-5	TRBD1	TRBJ1-2	CASSKQGGYNYGYTF	TGTGCCAGCAGTAAGCAGGGGGGTTACAACTATGGCTACACCTTC
NA	TRBV27	NA	TRBJ2-5	CASRKVSGGVETQYF	TGTGCCAGCAGAAAGGTTTCGGGCGGGGTGGAGACCCAGTACTTC
NA	TRBV7-2	NA	TRBJ2-7	CASSLPRYEQYF	TGTGCCAGCAGCTTACCCCGCTACGAGCAGTACTTC
NA	TRBV7-3	TRBD1	TRBJ1-2	CASSLTWGQGYMLLGRLYGYTF	TGTGCCAGCAGCTTAACGTGGGGACAGGGGTATATGTTATTAGGTCGGCTATATGGCTACACCTTC
NA	TRBV27	NA	TRBJ2-7	CASTRAPGAYDEQYF	TGTGCCAGCACCCGGGCCCCAGGGGCTTACGACGAGCAGTACTTC
NA	TRBV30	NA	TRBJ1-1	CAWSRQITEAFF	TGTGCCTGGAGTAGACAGATAACTGAAGCTTTCTTT